This record looks at one T cell receptor (beta chain) sequence and its context. The target antigen is unknown. The repertoire was sequenced with immunoSEQ multiplex PCR; TCRdb's copy has only in-frame clones and lacks some. This sample has about 55,000 clones, with roughly two thirds found just once. With V trimmed by 6 bases and J by 4 bases, 10 bases remained unmatched. The V gene's germline CDR1 is SNHLY and CDR2 FYNNEI. This CDR3 has 15 residues. The data are from a study of vaccination effects on CD4 cells after COVID-19. Within the ViraFEST assay, antigen-specific CD4+ T cells underwent expansion with viral peptide pools prior to sequencing. CD4+ T cell isolation took place after more than eight days of culture. Vaccinees lacked prior SARS-CoV-2 infection and tested negative for nucleocapsid antibodies.

The TCR sequence derives from a human donor who received a COVID-19 vaccine. Sequencing was performed on CD4+ T cells from PBMCs cultured with SARS-CoV-2 spike peptides, taken before COVID-19 vaccination. The V gene is TRBV2, the J gene TRBJ2-5; 8 bases map to TRBD2. DNA of the CDR3: TGTGCCAGCAGCCCTCCGGGACTAGTGGGAGAGACCCAGTACTTC. Translation: CASSPPGLVGETQYF.